Sequencing of this T cell receptor beta chain was carried out in a study of T cells in Graves' hyperthyroidism and ophthalmopathy. Study-wide points: The model identified upcoming ophthalmopathy a median approximately 6.4 months ahead of onset.

Template material for amplifying TCR beta CDR3 regions consisted of RNA transcripts. A first-round RT-PCR of the TCR CDR3 used the HTBI primer set. From the multiplex PCR reads, TCRdb called clonotypes with MiXCR, one entry per CDR3 protein. The table includes more than 500,000 distinct CDR3 sequences, about 17% detected once. To note about this clonotype: Its antigen is not identified.

A patient was excluded if there was uncontrolled infection, other autoimmune disease, pregnancy or lactation. The germline V and J ends were trimmed by 1 base and 4 bases, with 11 bases remaining between them. The germline V gene has CDR1 SGHRS and CDR2 YFSETQ. The CDR3 is 14 amino acids. The material sequenced was blood. The rearrangement uses TRBV5-1 and TRBJ1-1; D remains unclear. The source is a woman younger than 45 with Graves' hyperthyroidism. In DNA form, the CDR3 reads TGCGCCAGCAGCTTGTTAGAGTTAGGCACTGAAGCTTTCTTT. It codes for CASSLLELGTEAFF.